This TCR beta chain comes out of a study of blood T cell repertoires in COVID-19. Study as a whole: The study drew acute and convalescent COVID-19 samples from the United States, Italy and Spain.

Trimming shortened V by 6 bases and J by 4 bases, and 15 bases separated the two germline ends. Germline assignment: CDR1 MNHEY and CDR2 SVGAGI. The CDR3 is 14 residues long. Original methodology: Reference gene primer amplification in the assay estimated nucleated cell counts. Some clones are missing from TCRdb's copy, which holds only in-frame ones; the method was immunoSEQ multiplex PCR. V, J and clone size are taken as reported in that table, and D and trimming were inferred from the DNA itself. The sample lists 200,000 to 250,000 clones, 75% to 85% occurring once. The sequence was obtained from a woman in her forties who had recovered from COVID-19. This chain uses TRBV6-5 with TRBJ1-1, with a possible D match to TRBD1 (5 bases). Sequenced sample: peripheral blood. CDR3 loop: CASRNQGRSTEAFF. Written as DNA, the CDR3 is TGTGCCAGCAGAAATCAGGGTAGATCCACTGAAGCTTTCTTT.